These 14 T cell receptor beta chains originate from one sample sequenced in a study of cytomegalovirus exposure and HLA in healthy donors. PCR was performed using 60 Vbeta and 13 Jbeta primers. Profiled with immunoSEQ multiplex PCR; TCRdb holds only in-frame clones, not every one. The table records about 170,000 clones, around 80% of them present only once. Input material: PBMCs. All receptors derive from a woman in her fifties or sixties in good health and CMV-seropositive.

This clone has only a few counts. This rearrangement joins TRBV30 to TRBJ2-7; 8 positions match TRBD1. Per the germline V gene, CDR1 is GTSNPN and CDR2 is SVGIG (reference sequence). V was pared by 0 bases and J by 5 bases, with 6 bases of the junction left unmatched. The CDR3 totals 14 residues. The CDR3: CAWSVRTGLDEQYF. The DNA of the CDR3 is TGTGCCTGGAGTGTGCGGACAGGGCTGGACGAGCAGTACTTC.

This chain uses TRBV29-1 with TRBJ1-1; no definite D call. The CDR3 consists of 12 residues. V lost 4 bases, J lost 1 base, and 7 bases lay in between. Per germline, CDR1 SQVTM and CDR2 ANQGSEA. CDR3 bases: TGCAGCGTTGCCGCGGGGAACACTGAAGCTTTCTTT. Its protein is CSVAAGNTEAFF.

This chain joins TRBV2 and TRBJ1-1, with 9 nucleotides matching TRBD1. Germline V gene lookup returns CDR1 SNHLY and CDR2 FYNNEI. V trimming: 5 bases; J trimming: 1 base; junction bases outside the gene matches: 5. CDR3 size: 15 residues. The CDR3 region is CASSSWTGENTEAFF. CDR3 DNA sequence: TGTGCCAGCAGTTCCTGGACAGGGGAGAACACTGAAGCTTTCTTT.

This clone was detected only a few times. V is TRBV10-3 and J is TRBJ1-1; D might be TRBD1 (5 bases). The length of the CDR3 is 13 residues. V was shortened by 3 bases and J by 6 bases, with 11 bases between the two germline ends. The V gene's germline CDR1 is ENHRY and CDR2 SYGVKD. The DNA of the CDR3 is TGTGCCATCAGTGATGCCCTAGGGGCTGAAGCTTTCTTT. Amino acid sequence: CAISDALGAEAFF.

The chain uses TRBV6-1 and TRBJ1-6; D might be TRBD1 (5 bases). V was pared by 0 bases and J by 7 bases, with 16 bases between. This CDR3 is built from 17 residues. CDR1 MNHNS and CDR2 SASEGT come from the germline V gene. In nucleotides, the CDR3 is TGTGCCAGCAGTGAAGCGCTGGACGGGGGGGGAAATTCACCCCTCCACTTT. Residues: CASSEALDGGGNSPLHF.

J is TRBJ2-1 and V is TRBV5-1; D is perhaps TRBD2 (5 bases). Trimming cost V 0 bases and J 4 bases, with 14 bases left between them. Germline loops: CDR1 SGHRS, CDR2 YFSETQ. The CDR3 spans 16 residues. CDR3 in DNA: TGCGCCAGCAGCTTGGCATGGTGTAGGACTTACAATGAGCAGTTCTTC. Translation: CASSLAWCRTYNEQFF.

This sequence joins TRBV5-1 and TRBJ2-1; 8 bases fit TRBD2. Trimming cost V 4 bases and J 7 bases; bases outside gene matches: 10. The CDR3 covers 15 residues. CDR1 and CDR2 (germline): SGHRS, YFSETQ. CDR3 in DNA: TGCGCCAGCAGCCGCGGGACTAGGACCAAAAATGAGCAGTTCTTC. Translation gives CASSRGTRTKNEQFF.

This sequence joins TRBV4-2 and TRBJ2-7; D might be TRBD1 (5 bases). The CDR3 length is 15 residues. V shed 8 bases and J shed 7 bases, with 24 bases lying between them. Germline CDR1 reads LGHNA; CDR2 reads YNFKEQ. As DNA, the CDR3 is TGTGCCAGCGGATCCTCCCAGGGTGAGGCTGAAGAGCAGTACTTC. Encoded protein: CASGSSQGEAEEQYF.

CDR3 in amino acids: CASNQDRGNEKLFF. The CDR3 bases are TGTGCCAGCAATCAGGACAGGGGTAATGAAAAACTGTTTTTT. V gene TRBV6-5 combines with J gene TRBJ1-4; 9 bases match TRBD1. J lost 4 bases, V lost 7 bases, and 4 bases had no gene match. CDR3 length: 14 amino acids. CDR1 and CDR2 from the germline V gene are MNHEY and SVGAGI.

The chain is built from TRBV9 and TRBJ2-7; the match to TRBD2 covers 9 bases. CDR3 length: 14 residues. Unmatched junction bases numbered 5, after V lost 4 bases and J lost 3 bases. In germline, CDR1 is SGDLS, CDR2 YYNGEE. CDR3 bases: TGTGCCAGCAGCTTCCGCGGGGGGGGCTACGAGCAGTACTTC. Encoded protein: CASSFRGGGYEQYF.

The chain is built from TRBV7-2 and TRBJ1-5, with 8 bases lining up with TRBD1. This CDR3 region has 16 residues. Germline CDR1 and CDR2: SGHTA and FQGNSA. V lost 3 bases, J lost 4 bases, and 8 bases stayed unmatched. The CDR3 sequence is CASSLTGTGPNQPQHF. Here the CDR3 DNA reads TGTGCCAGCAGCTTGACCGGGACAGGACCTAATCAGCCCCAGCATTTT.

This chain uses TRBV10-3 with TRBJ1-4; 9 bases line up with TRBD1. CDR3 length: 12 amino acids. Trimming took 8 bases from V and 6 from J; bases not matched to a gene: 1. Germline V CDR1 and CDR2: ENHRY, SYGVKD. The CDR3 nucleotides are TGTGCCATCGGGACAGGGTATGAAAAACTGTTTTTT. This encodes CAIGTGYEKLFF.

This CDR3 reads CASSLRRERYEQYF. The CDR3 nucleotides read TGTGCCAGCAGTTTAAGGCGGGAGAGGTACGAGCAGTACTTC. The genes are TRBV27 and TRBJ2-7, with 7 bases that match TRBD2. The CDR3 totals 14 residues. The germline V gene has CDR1 MNHEY and CDR2 SMNVEV (reference sequence). The V gene end was trimmed by 2 bases and the J gene end by 4 bases; junction bases not matched to a gene: 5.

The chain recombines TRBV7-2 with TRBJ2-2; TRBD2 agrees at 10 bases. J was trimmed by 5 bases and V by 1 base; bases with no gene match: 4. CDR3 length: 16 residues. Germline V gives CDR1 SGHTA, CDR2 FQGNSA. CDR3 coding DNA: TGTGCCAGCAGCTTAGGGACTAGCGGACTGACCGGGGAGCTGTTTTTT. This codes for CASSLGTSGLTGELFF.